Listed here is a single TCR beta chain. The antigen is unknown. The TCR beta CDR3 regions underwent amplification from RNA transcripts. In the first round, RT-PCR was carried out with HTBI primers, and a multiplex PCR formed the second round. Via MiXCR, TCRdb re-called the multiplex PCR reads, giving one row per CDR3 protein. The sample contains about 700,000 distinct CDR3 sequences, about 40% of which appear only once. None of the included patients had other autoimmune diseases, uncontrolled infections, pregnancy or lactation, as these led to exclusion. This record belongs to a study of Graves' ophthalmopathy and Graves' hyperthyroidism. Study-level information: The study drew peripheral blood at initial diagnosis, before any treatment. Study-wide results and caveats: Blood samples also showed most expanded thyroid clonotypes exceeding 0.001 frequency.

Germline CDR1 reads MGHDK; CDR2 reads SYGVNS. V was trimmed by 7 bases and J by 6 bases, leaving 9 bases between them. This CDR3 comprises 12 residues. The sequenced material came from peripheral blood. The chain combines TRBV25-1 with TRBJ1-4; D may be TRBD1 (6 bases). The sequence derives from an adult man with Graves' ophthalmopathy. The CDR3 region is CASMRGHEKLFF. CDR3 bases: TGTGCCAGCATGCGGGGGCATGAAAAACTGTTTTTT.